This T cell receptor beta chain is from a study of OX40 agonist ivuxolimab in advanced cancers. About the study: Each dose-escalation patient presented with hepatocellular carcinoma, melanoma, renal cell or head and neck cancer. Past anti-PD-1, anti-PD-L1 or anti-CTLA-4 therapy was accepted, and 30% to 50% had received some.

The CDR3 covers 14 residues. The V gene lost 2 bases and the J gene lost 2 bases, with 7 bases spanning the gap. Looked up from germline, CDR1 is MGHDK and CDR2 is SYGVNS. The study's findings and limits: Within 6 weeks, CD4+ and CD8+ blood T cells expanded clonally at 0.1 to 3.0 mg/kg.

The sampling schedule covered blood at baseline, cycle 4 day 1, and cycle 7 day 1. For this clone: Antigen unknown.

TCRdb's copy holds only in-frame clones and misses some; the assay was immunoSEQ multiplex PCR. The profile shows fewer than 25,000 clones, almost 85% of them singletons. This specimen consisted of CD4+ or CD8+ T cells sorted from blood, obtained in a trial of the OX40 agonist ivuxolimab. J is TRBJ1-3 and V is TRBV25-1; D remains ambiguous. The receptor comes from an adult with an advanced solid tumor such as melanoma, head and neck, liver or kidney cancer. CDR3 sequence reads: CASSEGAPGNTIYF. The CDR3 DNA is TGTGCCAGCAGTGAAGGAGCGCCTGGAAACACCATATATTTT.